The 26 T cell receptor beta chains presented below share a single source sample, sequenced in a study of T cells in Graves' hyperthyroidism and ophthalmopathy. Amplified regions were TCR beta CDR3 sequences from RNA transcripts. TCR CDR3 regions were first amplified by RT-PCR with HTBI primers. TCRdb itself ran the multiplex PCR reads through MiXCR, one entry per CDR3 protein. Of hundreds of thousands of distinct CDR3 sequences in the sample, roughly 21% were seen once. Sequencing was performed on blood. The receptor source for this set is a man aged 35-49 years with Graves' ophthalmopathy.

This clonotype was observed at least ten times. The chain joins TRBV20-1 to TRBJ2-3; the match to TRBD2 covers 8 bases. The CDR3 runs to 15 residues. V shed 3 bases and J 0 bases; nucleotides not matched to a gene: 5. Germline CDR1 is DFQATT and CDR2 is SNEGSKA (reference sequence). CDR3 in amino acids: CSASGRAFSTDTQYF. CDR3 bases: TGCAGTGCTAGCGGGAGGGCCTTCAGCACAGATACGCAGTATTTT.

This clonotype was counted many times. The gene calls are TRBV7-3 and TRBJ2-1; 12 nucleotides match TRBD2. The V segment lost 5 bases and the J segment 6 bases; nucleotides outside the gene matches: 5. CDR1 and CDR2 from the germline V gene are SGHTA and FQGTGA. The CDR3 sequence is 15 residues long. CDR3 loop: CASSPGLAGFNEQFF. For the CDR3, the DNA is TGTGCCAGCAGCCCAGGACTAGCGGGATTCAATGAGCAGTTCTTC.

The CDR3 is CASSFAAGGFYEQYF. The CDR3 bases are TGTGCCAGCAGTTTTGCGGCGGGAGGCTTCTACGAGCAGTACTTC. The chain joins TRBV28 to TRBJ2-7; 8 nucleotides line up with TRBD2. CDR1 and CDR2 (germline): MDHEN, SYDVKM. Germline trimming cut 3 bases from V and 3 bases from J; bases unmatched to any gene: 7. CDR3 length: 15 amino acids.

This clonotype was seen only a few times. The chain has TRBV5-1 and TRBJ1-1, with D hard to call. This CDR3 contains 13 residues. Trimming took 1 base from V and 8 from J, leaving 12 bases between them. Germline V gene lookup returns CDR1 SGHRS and CDR2 YFSETQ. This CDR3 reads CASSLRPQKEAFF. CDR3 nucleotide sequence: TGCGCCAGCAGCTTGAGACCCCAAAAGGAAGCTTTCTTT.

This clonotype has more than one count but fewer than ten. The V and J genes are TRBV28 and TRBJ1-1; D perhaps matches TRBD1 (6 bases). CDR3 length: 12 amino acids. V dropped 5 bases and J dropped 7 bases, with 11 bases sitting between them. Germline V gives CDR1 MDHEN, CDR2 SYDVKM. CDR3 bases: TGTGCCAGCAGTCGCGACAGGCTTGAAGCTTTCTTT. Amino acids: CASSRDRLEAFF.

The chain employs TRBV12-3 or TRBV12-4 and TRBJ2-7, with D hard to call. The CDR3 is made up of 15 amino acids. V was trimmed by 3 bases and J by 2 bases, leaving 14 bases between them. CDR3 nucleotide sequence: TGTGCCAGCAGTTTGGGTCAAGGCTCGACCTACGAGCAGTACTTC. Amino acid sequence: CASSLGQGSTYEQYF.

This clonotype was counted many times. The chain uses TRBV5-5 and TRBJ2-2; D is ambiguous. The length of the CDR3 is 13 residues. Germline CDR1 reads SGHKS; CDR2 reads YYEKEE (reference sequence). V was cut by 4 bases and J by 5 bases, with 9 bases left in between. CDR3 protein: CASSHQRTGELFF. As DNA, the CDR3 is TGTGCCAGCAGCCACCAGAGGACCGGGGAGCTGTTTTTT.

V gene TRBV4-1 combines with J gene TRBJ1-5; no clear D gene. Germline CDR1 MGHRA, CDR2 YSYEKL. The CDR3 has 13 amino acids. Trimming removed 4 bases from V and 6 bases from J, with 10 bases in between. In DNA, the CDR3 is TGCGCCAGCAGCCCTCCGGGGAGTCAGCCCCAGCATTTT. Protein: CASSPPGSQPQHF.

This clonotype has at least ten counts. The rearrangement joins TRBV28 to TRBJ2-3; 10 bases fit TRBD2. The CDR3 has 15 amino acids. Trimming at V came to 2 bases and at J to 5 bases, leaving 4 bases not matched to a gene. Looked up from germline, CDR1 is MDHEN and CDR2 is SYDVKM. CDR3 in amino acids: CASSLSGRAEDTQYF. For the CDR3, the DNA is TGTGCCAGCAGTTTAAGCGGGAGGGCCGAAGATACGCAGTATTTT.

This sequence joins TRBV10-3 and TRBJ2-2; D assignment may be TRBD1 or TRBD2 (5 bases each). The V gene's germline CDR1 is ENHRY and CDR2 SYGVKD. V shed 10 bases and J shed 7 bases, with 16 bases lying between them. The CDR3 length is 13 residues. CDR3 region: CATRPTGGGELFF. CDR3 DNA sequence: TGTGCCACCCGACCCACTGGGGGCGGGGAGCTGTTTTTT.

This clonotype was seen more than once but under ten times. J is TRBJ1-5 and V is TRBV6-2 or TRBV6-3; D gene ambiguous. Trimming pared 6 bases from V and 3 bases from J, leaving 12 bases between. Germline CDR1 reads MNHEY; CDR2 reads SVGEGT. CDR3 length: 14 residues. The CDR3 region is CASSLTSFNQPQHF. DNA of the CDR3: TGTGCCAGCAGCCTGACAAGCTTCAATCAGCCCCAGCATTTT.

The sample holds a few counts of this clonotype. The chain recombines TRBV7-3 with TRBJ2-5; TRBD1 aligns across 9 bases. Germline CDR1 reads SGHTA; CDR2 reads FQGTGA. J was trimmed by 5 bases and V by 5 bases; bases with no gene match: 6. CDR3 length: 14 amino acids. This CDR3 is CASSATGGFETQYF. In DNA form, the CDR3 reads TGTGCCAGCAGCGCAACAGGGGGCTTTGAGACCCAGTACTTC.

Turning to this clonotype: A much larger clone sits a single nucleotide away, making a read error possible. Given the absence of the conserved phenylalanine or tryptophan at the CDR3 end, a read error is likely. The rearrangement uses TRBV11-2 and TRBJ2-7; D uncertain. Trimming shortened V by 7 bases and J by 6 bases, and 13 bases separated the two germline ends. Germline CDR1 SGHAT, CDR2 FQNNGV. This CDR3 region has 12 residues. Written as DNA, the CDR3 is TGTGCCAGCACCCCTCACTTAGGCGAGCAGTACTAC. It codes for CASTPHLGEQYY.

The rearrangement links TRBV30 to TRBJ1-1, with D maybe TRBD1 (5 bases). The CDR3 totals 14 residues. Trimming stripped 2 bases from V and 3 bases from J, with 13 bases between. CDR1 GTSNPN and CDR2 SVGIG come from the germline V gene (reference sequence). CDR3 amino acids: CAWSRPGWDTEAFF. CDR3 coding DNA: TGTGCCTGGAGTAGGCCAGGGTGGGACACTGAAGCTTTCTTT.

In this sample, this clonotype turned up many times. The rearrangement uses TRBV2 and TRBJ2-5; TRBD2 agrees at 7 bases. From germline, CDR1 is SNHLY and CDR2 FYNNEI. The V and J ends lost 0 bases and 4 bases, in that order; junction bases with no gene match: 8. This CDR3 has 16 residues. The CDR3 DNA sequence: TGTGCCAGCAGTGAAGCCCTTGCGGGAGTAGGAGAGACCCAGTACTTC. Translating gives CASSEALAGVGETQYF.

The gene calls are TRBV20-1 and TRBJ2-1; 8 bases are a match to TRBD2. The CDR3 is 15 residues long. J was trimmed by 2 bases and V by 3 bases; bases with no gene match: 6. Germline V gene lookup returns CDR1 DFQATT and CDR2 SNEGSKA (reference sequence). The CDR3 DNA follows: TGCAGTGCTAGCGGGAGGGCCGGTGCCTACAATGAGCAGTTCTTC. As protein: CSASGRAGAYNEQFF.

A note on this clonotype: A far larger clone is just one base off, so this is likely a read error. The chain joins TRBV7-2 to TRBJ2-3; D gene unclear. CDR3 size: 12 residues. In germline, CDR1 is SGHTA, CDR2 FQGNSA. This chain's CDR3 is CAGSSSGDTQYF. The CDR3 DNA sequence: TGTGCCGGCAGCTCGTCCGGGGATACGCAGTATTTT.

This clonotype was observed a handful of times. The CDR3 coding sequence is TGTGCCAGCAGCTCACTTAAGACAGTCAACTATGGCTACACCTTC. Residues: CASSSLKTVNYGYTF. The chain carries TRBV2 and TRBJ1-2; D might be TRBD1 (5 bases). V gave up 6 bases and J gave up 2 bases, with 16 bases separating them. Germline V gene lookup returns CDR1 SNHLY and CDR2 FYNNEI. The CDR3 runs to 15 residues.

This clonotype was observed many times. The chain combines TRBV7-2 with TRBJ2-1; TRBD1 matches 11 bases. This CDR3 comprises 14 residues. Germline V gene lookup returns CDR1 SGHTA and CDR2 FQGNSA. V lost 7 bases and J lost 10; bases outside the gene matches: 9. CDR3 in DNA: TGTGCCAGCAAGAAGGACAGGGGGCGAGGCGAGCAGTTCTTC. This sequence encodes CASKKDRGRGEQFF.

This clonotype was detected only once. The genes are TRBV11-2 and TRBJ1-5, with D uncertain. The germline gives CDR1 SGHAT, CDR2 FQNNGV. The CDR3 is 15 residues long. V dropped 1 base and J dropped 4 bases, with 11 bases sitting between them. In DNA, the CDR3 is TGTGCCAGCAGCTTAGGGGAGACGGAGAATCAGCCCCAGCATTTT. Amino acid sequence: CASSLGETENQPQHF.

This clonotype was observed at least ten times. The V and J genes are TRBV6-2 or TRBV6-3 and TRBJ2-1; 7 nucleotides align to TRBD1. V shed 7 bases and J 6 bases; nucleotides not matched to a gene: 9. Germline V CDR1 and CDR2: MNHEY, SVGEGT. The CDR3 contains 14 residues. The chain's CDR3 is CASTGTENFNEQFF. CDR3 nucleotides: TGTGCCAGCACCGGGACAGAGAACTTCAATGAGCAGTTCTTC.

J is TRBJ2-5 and V is TRBV12-3 or TRBV12-4; no reliable D call. With 5 bases removed from V and 5 bases from J, the gap between germline ends came to 9 bases. This CDR3 region has 12 residues. The chain's CDR3 is CASSATMETQYF. CDR3 bases: TGTGCCAGCAGTGCCACTATGGAGACCCAGTACTTC.

For this clonotype: This may be a read error, as it is one base from a much larger clone. This likely comes from a read error, as the CDR3 has no conserved phenylalanine or tryptophan at its end. This chain links TRBV7-9 with TRBJ1-5; D is undetermined. Germline V gene sequence: CDR1 SEHNR, CDR2 FQNEAQ (reference sequence). V was pared by 5 bases and J by 4 bases, with 9 bases between. This CDR3 contains 13 residues. The CDR3 spells CASSLGKNQPQHS. CDR3 bases: TGTGCCAGCAGCCTGGGAAAAAATCAGCCCCAGCATTCT.

This clonotype was found a few times. Here the CDR3 reads CASSSDRGQYGYTF. In DNA, the CDR3 is TGTGCCAGCAGCTCGGACAGGGGGCAATATGGCTACACCTTC. V and J are TRBV6-1 and TRBJ1-2; 11 bases are shared with TRBD1. V gave up 6 bases and J gave up 5 bases; unmatched junction bases: 5. The CDR3 loop spans 14 amino acids. Germline CDR1 MNHNS, CDR2 SASEGT.

Comments on this clonotype: A much larger clone sits a single nucleotide away, making a read error possible. No conserved phenylalanine or tryptophan is present at the end of the CDR3, so a read error is the likely explanation. The gene calls are TRBV20-1 and TRBJ2-7, with 9 positions matching TRBD2. Germline V CDR1 and CDR2: DFQATT, SNEGSKA (reference sequence). This CDR3 is 13 amino acids long. V gave up 3 bases and J gave up 3 bases; unmatched junction bases: 3. DNA of the CDR3: TGCAGTGCTAGCCTAGCGGGGAGCTACGAGCAGTACCTC. Translating it yields CSASLAGSYEQYL.

This clonotype was observed many times. The J gene is TRBJ2-7, the V gene TRBV7-8; the match to TRBD1 covers 9 bases. The CDR3 has 15 amino acids. V was pared by 3 bases and J by 3 bases, with 6 bases of the junction left unmatched. CDR1 SGHVS and CDR2 FQNEAQ come from the germline V gene. The CDR3 loop reads CASSFQTGGNYEQYF. In DNA, the CDR3 is TGTGCCAGCAGCTTTCAGACAGGGGGAAACTACGAGCAGTACTTC.